The 12 T cell receptor beta chains given below trace back to one sample, sequenced in a study of T-cell memory formation after mild COVID-19. TCRdb processed the 5' RACE reads anew with MiXCR; each CDR3 protein has one entry. The profile shows about 360,000 distinct CDR3 sequences, roughly 14% of them singletons. Source material: PBMCs or a T cell subset sorted from them (not recorded which). The receptors originated from a man between 18 and 35 years old who had mild COVID-19 (a few samples of this study predate the infection). Cell type and time point are not known.

This clonotype came up a few times. The rearrangement uses TRBV27 and TRBJ2-1, with D hard to call. The CDR3 consists of 11 residues. V lost 4 bases and J 10 bases, leaving 8 bases between the germline ends. Germline loops: CDR1 MNHEY, CDR2 SMNVEV (reference sequence). CDR3 DNA sequence: TGTGCCAGCAGTTCCTGGGGAGAGCAGTTCTTC. Translation: CASSSWGEQFF.

The chain carries TRBV6-2 or TRBV6-3 and TRBJ1-2, with 7 nucleotides matching TRBD1. The junction had 11 bases not matched to a gene; V was cut back by 5 bases and J by 8 bases. Germline lookup yields CDR1 MNHEY and CDR2 SVGEGT. The CDR3 loop spans 14 amino acids. This CDR3 reads CASSRAGGPKGYTF. CDR3 DNA sequence: TGTGCCAGCAGTCGGGCAGGGGGTCCGAAAGGCTACACCTTC.

This rearrangement joins TRBV5-1 to TRBJ2-5, with D tentatively TRBD2 (6 bases). Germline V CDR1 and CDR2: SGHRS, YFSETQ. The CDR3 totals 12 residues. Trimming pared 6 bases from V and 7 bases from J, leaving 13 bases between. Written as DNA, the CDR3 is TGCGCCAGCACCTCTCTGGGAGGGACCCAGTACTTC. Its translation is CASTSLGGTQYF.

This clonotype was counted between two and nine times. In DNA, the CDR3 is TGCGCCAGCAGCTTGGGGCCTACAGGGGGGACCACAGATACGCAGTATTTT. Translated, it gives CASSLGPTGGTTDTQYF. V is TRBV5-1 and J is TRBJ2-3, with 8 bases lining up with TRBD1. From germline, CDR1 is SGHRS and CDR2 YFSETQ. The CDR3 has 17 amino acids. J lost 2 bases, V lost 0 bases, and 8 bases had no gene match.

CDR3 sequence reads: CASSLSARGSSYNSPLHF. As DNA, the CDR3 is TGTGCCAGCAGCTTATCGGCCAGGGGGAGCTCCTATAATTCACCCCTCCACTTT. The chain carries TRBV7-3 and TRBJ1-6; 7 nucleotides match TRBD1. Germline CDR1 is SGHTA and CDR2 is FQGTGA. CDR3 size: 18 residues. J lost 0 bases, V lost 2 bases, and 7 bases had no gene match.

This clonotype was detected only a few times. J is TRBJ2-3 and V is TRBV11-1; no clear D gene. V lost 4 bases, J lost 1 base, and 15 bases lay in between. The CDR3 is 16 amino acids. Germline values: CDR1 SGHAT, CDR2 FQDESV (reference sequence). Here the CDR3 DNA reads TGTGCCAGCAGCTCGGCGGCCGACTGGGGCACAGATACGCAGTATTTT. This codes for CASSSAADWGTDTQYF.

The rearrangement links TRBV24-1 to TRBJ1-2; no reliable D call. The CDR3 consists of 12 residues. The germline V and J ends were trimmed by 5 bases and 7 bases, with 10 bases remaining between them. The germline V gene encodes CDR1 KGHDR and CDR2 SFDVKD. CDR3 bases: TGTGCCACCAGTGTTGATCACTCTGGCTACACCTTC. This gives the protein CATSVDHSGYTF.

This clonotype appeared a few times. The rearrangement uses TRBV4-3 and TRBJ2-7; D gene uncertain. Trimming removed 1 base from V and 0 bases from J, with 10 bases in between. Germline V gene sequence: CDR1 LGHNA, CDR2 YSLEER. The CDR3 contains 15 residues. CDR3 protein: CASSQAFSSSYEQYV. Written as DNA, the CDR3 is TGCGCCAGCAGCCAAGCCTTCTCCAGCTCCTACGAGCAGTACGTC.

The V and J genes are TRBV20-1 and TRBJ1-1; 7 positions match TRBD1. The CDR3 runs 14 residues. CDR1 and CDR2 (germline): DFQATT, SNEGSKA (reference sequence). With V trimmed by 0 bases and J by 1 base, 2 bases remained unmatched. The CDR3 protein is CSAREGGPNTEAFF. CDR3 DNA sequence: TGCAGTGCTAGAGAAGGGGGCCCGAACACTGAAGCTTTCTTT.

This sequence joins TRBV3-1 and TRBJ2-1, with D perhaps TRBD2 (5 bases). The CDR3 runs to 16 residues. V dropped 0 bases and J dropped 8 bases, with 17 bases sitting between them. The germline V gene encodes CDR1 LGHDT and CDR2 YNNKEL (reference sequence). DNA for the CDR3: TGTGCCAGCAGCCAAGATCTCAAGAGGGTCCGATATGAGCAGTTCTTC. As protein: CASSQDLKRVRYEQFF.

There are many counts of this clonotype. This chain uses TRBV7-6 with TRBJ2-1, with TRBD1 identical over 8 bases. Germline CDR1 is SGHVS and CDR2 is FNYEAQ. Trimming removed 6 bases from V and 12 bases from J; junction bases left unmatched: 7. CDR3 size: 12 residues. The CDR3 region has the DNA TGTGCCAGCAGTGGGACAGGAGCCATGCAGTTCTTC. This codes for CASSGTGAMQFF.

This clonotype was detected a few times. The chain couples TRBV7-3 to TRBJ2-3; TRBD2 matches at 12 bases. Germline V gives CDR1 SGHTA, CDR2 FQGTGA. This CDR3 comprises 17 residues. The junction had 8 bases not matched to a gene; V was cut back by 4 bases and J by 3 bases. For the CDR3, the DNA is TGTGCCAGCAGCTCATCCCGTACTAGCGGGGGGACAGATACGCAGTATTTT. It codes for CASSSSRTSGGTDTQYF.